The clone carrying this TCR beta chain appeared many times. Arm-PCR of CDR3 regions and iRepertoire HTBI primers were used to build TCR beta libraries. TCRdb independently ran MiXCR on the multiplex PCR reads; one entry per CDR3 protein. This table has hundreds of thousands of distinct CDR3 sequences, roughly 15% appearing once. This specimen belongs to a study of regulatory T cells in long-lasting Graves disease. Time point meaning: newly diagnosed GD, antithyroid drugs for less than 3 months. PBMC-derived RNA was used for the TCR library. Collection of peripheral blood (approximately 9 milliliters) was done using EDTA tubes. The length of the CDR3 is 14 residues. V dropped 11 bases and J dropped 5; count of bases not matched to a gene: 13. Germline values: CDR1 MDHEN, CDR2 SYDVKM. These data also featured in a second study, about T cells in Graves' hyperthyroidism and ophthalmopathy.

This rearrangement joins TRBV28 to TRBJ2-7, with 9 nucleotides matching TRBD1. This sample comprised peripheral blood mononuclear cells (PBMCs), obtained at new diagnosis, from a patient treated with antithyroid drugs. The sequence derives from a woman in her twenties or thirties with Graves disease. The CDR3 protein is CAAKSGQGIHEQYF. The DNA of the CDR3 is TGTGCCGCAAAGTCAGGACAGGGGATCCACGAGCAGTACTTC.